This T cell receptor (beta chain) was captured by sequencing in a study of blood T cell repertoires in COVID-19. Repertoires were generated with immunoSEQ multiplex PCR, while TCRdb's copy carries only in-frame clones and drops some. The profile shows over 200,000 clones, approximately 84% of them singletons. V dropped 9 bases and J dropped 1 base, with 13 bases sitting between them. The CDR3 consists of 14 residues. In germline, CDR1 is LNHDA, CDR2 SQIVND (reference sequence). The source is a man aged 35-49 years who had recovered from COVID-19. The V gene is TRBV19, the J gene TRBJ1-5; possible D gene TRBD1, 5 bases. Sequencing was done on a sample of PBMCs or T cells enriched from blood (not recorded which). CDR3 coding DNA: TGTGCCAGAGGAGGGGAACAAAGCAATCAGCCCCAGCATTTT. Translated, it gives CARGGEQSNQPQHF.